The following is a T cell receptor beta chain sequence with its context. The antigen it recognizes is unknown. No much larger clone is present one base from it, and per-base qualities are unavailable. The CDR3 measures 17 amino acids from cysteine to phenylalanine. The read is trimmed to its CDR3 DNA, 51 bases read in frame from base 1. The germline V gene specifies SGHDT as CDR1 and YYEEEE as CDR2. V sheds 1 base and J sheds 8 bases, leaving 22 bases between their ends. The sample belongs to a study of T cell changes during pregnancy in multiple sclerosis (dated by TCRdb to between 2018 and 2021). The study in broad terms: In women with multiple sclerosis, the researchers looked at how the T cell repertoire shifted as pregnancy progressed.

The library was prepared using the immunoSEQ multiplex PCR assay. TCRdb holds this immuneACCESS table with in-frame rearrangements only. Some clones are missing; in checked studies, unresolved V genes explain under half, and the rest has no known cause. The sample table contains about 85,000 clones; only one count was recorded for 90% to 95% of them. The ten most abundant clones make up more than 2% of the sample. The input for sequencing was peripheral blood, taken in the first trimester of pregnancy. The receptor was isolated from a female donor with multiple sclerosis, enrolled in a pregnancy study. Here the chain combines TRBV5-6 and TRBJ2-1, with a weak D call of TRBD1 (6 bases match). The CDR3 is CASSLRSRGKLYDEQFF. The DNA sequence is as follows: TGTGCCAGCAGCTTGAGGAGTAGGGGGAAATTATACGATGAGCAGTTCTTC.